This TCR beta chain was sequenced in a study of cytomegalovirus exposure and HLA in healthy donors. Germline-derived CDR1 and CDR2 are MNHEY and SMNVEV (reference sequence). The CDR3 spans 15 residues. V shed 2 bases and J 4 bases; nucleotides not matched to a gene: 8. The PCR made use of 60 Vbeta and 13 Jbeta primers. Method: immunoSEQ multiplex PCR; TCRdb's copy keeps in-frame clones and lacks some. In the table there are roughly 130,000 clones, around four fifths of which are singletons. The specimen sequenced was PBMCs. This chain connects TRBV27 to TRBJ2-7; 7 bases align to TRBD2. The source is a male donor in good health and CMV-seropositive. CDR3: CASSLSSAGPYEQYF. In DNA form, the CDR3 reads TGTGCCAGCAGTTTAAGCTCAGCGGGGCCGTACGAGCAGTACTTC.